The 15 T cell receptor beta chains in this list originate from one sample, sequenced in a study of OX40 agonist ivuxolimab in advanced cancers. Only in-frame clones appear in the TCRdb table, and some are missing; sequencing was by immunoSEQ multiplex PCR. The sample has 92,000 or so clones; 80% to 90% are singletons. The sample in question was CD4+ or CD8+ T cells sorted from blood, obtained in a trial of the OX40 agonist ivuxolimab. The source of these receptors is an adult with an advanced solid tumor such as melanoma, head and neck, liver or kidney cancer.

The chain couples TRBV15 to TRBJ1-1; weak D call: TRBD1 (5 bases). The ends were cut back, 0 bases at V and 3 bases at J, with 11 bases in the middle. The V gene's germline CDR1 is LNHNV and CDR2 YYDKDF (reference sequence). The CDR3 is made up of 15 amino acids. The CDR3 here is CATSRDRGGDTEAFF. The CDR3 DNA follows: TGTGCCACCAGCAGAGATCGCGGGGGGGACACTGAAGCTTTCTTT. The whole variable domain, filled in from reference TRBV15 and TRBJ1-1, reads DAMVIQNPRYQVTQFGKPVTLSCSQTLNHNVMYWYQQKSSQAPKLLFHYYDKDFNNEADTPDNFQSRRPNTSFCFLDIRSPGLGDTAMYLCATSRDRGGDTEAFFGQGTRLTVV.

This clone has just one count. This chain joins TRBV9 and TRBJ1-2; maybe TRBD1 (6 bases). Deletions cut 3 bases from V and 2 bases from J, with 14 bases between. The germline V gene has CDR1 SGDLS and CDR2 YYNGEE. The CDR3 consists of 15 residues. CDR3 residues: CASSADSSNNYGYTF. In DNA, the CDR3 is TGTGCCAGCAGCGCGGACAGCTCCAACAACTATGGCTACACCTTC.

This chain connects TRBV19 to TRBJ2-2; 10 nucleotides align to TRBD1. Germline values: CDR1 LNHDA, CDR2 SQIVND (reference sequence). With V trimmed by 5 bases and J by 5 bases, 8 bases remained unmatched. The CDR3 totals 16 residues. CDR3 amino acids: CASSSPGQGLTGELFF. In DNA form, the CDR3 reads TGTGCCAGTAGTTCCCCGGGACAGGGGTTAACCGGGGAGCTGTTTTTT.

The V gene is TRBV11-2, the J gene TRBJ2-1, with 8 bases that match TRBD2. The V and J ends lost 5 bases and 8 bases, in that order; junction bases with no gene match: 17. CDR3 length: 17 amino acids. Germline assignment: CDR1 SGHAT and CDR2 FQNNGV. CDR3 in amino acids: CASSERLASGRSHEQFF. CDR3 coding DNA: TGTGCCAGCAGCGAGCGACTGGCAAGCGGGAGAAGTCATGAGCAGTTCTTC.

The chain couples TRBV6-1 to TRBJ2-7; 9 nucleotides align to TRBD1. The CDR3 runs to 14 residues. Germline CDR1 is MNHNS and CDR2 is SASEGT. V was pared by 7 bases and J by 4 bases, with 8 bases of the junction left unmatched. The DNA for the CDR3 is TGTGCCAGCACCGGCGGAGACAGGGGGTACGAGCAGTACTTC. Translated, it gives CASTGGDRGYEQYF.

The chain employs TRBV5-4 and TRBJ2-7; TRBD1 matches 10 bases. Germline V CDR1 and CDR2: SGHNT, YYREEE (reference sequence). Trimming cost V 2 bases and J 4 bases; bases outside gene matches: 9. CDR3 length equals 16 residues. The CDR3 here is CASSFNRDRGKYEQYF. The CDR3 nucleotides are TGTGCCAGCAGCTTCAACCGGGACAGGGGAAAATACGAGCAGTACTTC.

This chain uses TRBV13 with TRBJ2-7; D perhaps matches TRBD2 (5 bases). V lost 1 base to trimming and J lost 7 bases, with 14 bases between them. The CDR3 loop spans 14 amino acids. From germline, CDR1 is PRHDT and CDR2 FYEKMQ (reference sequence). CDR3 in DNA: TGTGCCAGCAGCTTAGAGGCTTACACTAGGGAGCAGTACTTC. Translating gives CASSLEAYTREQYF.

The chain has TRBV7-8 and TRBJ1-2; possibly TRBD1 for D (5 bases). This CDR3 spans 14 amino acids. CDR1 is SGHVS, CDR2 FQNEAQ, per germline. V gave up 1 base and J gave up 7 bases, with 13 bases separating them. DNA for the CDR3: TGTGCCAGCAGCTTAGAAGGCCAGGGTGGTGGCTACACCTTC. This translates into CASSLEGQGGGYTF. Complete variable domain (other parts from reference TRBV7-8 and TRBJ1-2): GAGVSQSPRYKVAKRGQDVALRCDPISGHVSLFWYQQALGQGPEFLTYFQNEAQLDKSGLPSDRFFAERPEGSVSTLKIQRTQQEDSAVYLCASSLEGQGGGYTFGSGTRLTVV.

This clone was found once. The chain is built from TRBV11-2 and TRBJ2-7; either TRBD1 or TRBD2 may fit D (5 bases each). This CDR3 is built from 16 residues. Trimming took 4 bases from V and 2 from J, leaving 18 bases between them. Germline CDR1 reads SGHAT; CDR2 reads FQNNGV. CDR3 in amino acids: CASSSDGDALPYEQYF. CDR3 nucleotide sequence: TGTGCCAGCAGCTCAGATGGGGACGCCCTTCCCTACGAGCAGTACTTC. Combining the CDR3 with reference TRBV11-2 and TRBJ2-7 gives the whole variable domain EAGVAQSPRYKIIEKRQSVAFWCNPISGHATLYWYQQILGQGPKLLIQFQNNGVVDDSQLPKDRFSAERLKGVDSTLKIQPAKLEDSAVYLCASSSDGDALPYEQYFGPGTRLTVT.

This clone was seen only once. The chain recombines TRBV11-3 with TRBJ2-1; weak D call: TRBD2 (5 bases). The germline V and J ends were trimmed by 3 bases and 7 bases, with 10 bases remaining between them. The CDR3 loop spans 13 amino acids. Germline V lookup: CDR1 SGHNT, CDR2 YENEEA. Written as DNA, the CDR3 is TGTGCCAGCAGCTTTCAACGAGGGAATGAGCAGTTCTTC. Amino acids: CASSFQRGNEQFF.

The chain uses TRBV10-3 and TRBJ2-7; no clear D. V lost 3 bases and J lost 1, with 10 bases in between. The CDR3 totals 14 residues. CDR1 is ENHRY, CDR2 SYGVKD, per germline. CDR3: CAISDPQKSYEQYF. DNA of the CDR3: TGTGCCATCAGTGACCCCCAGAAATCCTACGAGCAGTACTTC.

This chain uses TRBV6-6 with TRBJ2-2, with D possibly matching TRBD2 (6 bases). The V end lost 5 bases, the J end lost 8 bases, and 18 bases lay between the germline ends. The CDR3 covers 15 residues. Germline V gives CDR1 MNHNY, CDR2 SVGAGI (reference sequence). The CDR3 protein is CASSDMAGSGGELFF. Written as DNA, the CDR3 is TGTGCCAGCAGTGACATGGCGGGATCGGGGGGGGAGCTGTTTTTT.

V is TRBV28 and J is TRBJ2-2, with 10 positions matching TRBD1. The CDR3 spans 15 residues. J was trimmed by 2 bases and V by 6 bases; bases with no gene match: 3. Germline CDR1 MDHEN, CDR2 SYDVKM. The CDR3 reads CASRGQGRNTGELFF. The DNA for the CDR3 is TGTGCCAGCAGGGGACAGGGGCGAAACACCGGGGAGCTGTTTTTT.

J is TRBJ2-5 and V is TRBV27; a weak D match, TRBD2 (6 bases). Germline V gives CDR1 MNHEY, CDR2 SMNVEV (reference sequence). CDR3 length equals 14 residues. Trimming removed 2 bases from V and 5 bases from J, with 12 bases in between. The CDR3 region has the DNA TGTGCCAGCAGTTTAGGAGGGGTAGGGGAGACCCAGTACTTC. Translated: CASSLGGVGETQYF.

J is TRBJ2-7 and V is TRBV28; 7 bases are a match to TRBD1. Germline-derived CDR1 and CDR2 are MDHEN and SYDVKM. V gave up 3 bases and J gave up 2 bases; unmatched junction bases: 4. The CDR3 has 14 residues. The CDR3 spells CASSFRDSPYEQYF. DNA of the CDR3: TGTGCCAGCAGTTTTAGGGACAGTCCCTACGAGCAGTACTTC. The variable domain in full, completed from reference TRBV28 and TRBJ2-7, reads DVKVTQSSRYLVKRTGEKVFLECVQDMDHENMFWYRQDPGLGLRLIYFSYDVKMKEKGDIPEGYSVSREKKERFSLILESASTNQTSMYLCASSFRDSPYEQYFGPGTRLTVT.